The 24 T cell receptor beta chains listed next were all sequenced from one sample in a study of blood T cell repertoires in COVID-19. Method: immunoSEQ multiplex PCR; TCRdb's copy keeps in-frame clones and lacks some. This table holds over 45,000 clones, approximately 87% found once. Sequenced: peripheral blood. These receptor sequences come from a human donor in a cohort sampled during active COVID-19.

This clone has only one observation. J is TRBJ2-1 and V is TRBV5-6; a weak D match, TRBD1 (5 bases). CDR1 and CDR2 (germline): SGHDT, YYEEEE. V was trimmed by 5 bases and J by 7 bases, leaving 19 bases between them. This CDR3 is built from 15 residues. This CDR3 reads CASRYQGLVRNEQFF. CDR3 sequence (DNA): TGTGCCAGCAGGTACCAGGGTTTAGTTAGGAATGAGCAGTTCTTC.

The V and J genes are TRBV2 and TRBJ2-7; possibly TRBD1 for D (6 bases). The CDR3 has 13 amino acids. The germline V gene has CDR1 SNHLY and CDR2 FYNNEI. Trimming shortened V by 6 bases and J by 2 bases, and 11 bases separated the two germline ends. The CDR3 reads CASSSGQTYEQYF. CDR3 sequence (DNA): TGTGCCAGCAGCTCCGGACAGACCTACGAGCAGTACTTC.

This rearrangement joins TRBV2 to TRBJ1-1; D is perhaps TRBD1 (6 bases). Trimming cost V 6 bases and J 2 bases, with 13 bases left between them. This CDR3 contains 14 residues. Germline loops: CDR1 SNHLY, CDR2 FYNNEI. CDR3 amino acids: CASRRGTGNTEAFF. The CDR3, as DNA: TGTGCCAGCAGGAGGGGGACGGGAAACACTGAAGCTTTCTTT.

The chain employs TRBV6-2 or TRBV6-3 and TRBJ1-4; 7 nucleotides match TRBD1. The junction had 5 bases not matched to a gene; V was cut back by 5 bases and J by 5 bases. The CDR3 consists of 14 residues. Germline CDR1 reads MNHEY; CDR2 reads SVGEGT. In DNA form, the CDR3 reads TGTGCCAGCAGTCGAGGGGGCAAGAATGAAAAACTGTTTTTT. It specifies CASSRGGKNEKLFF.

The chain carries TRBV27 and TRBJ1-2; 7 nucleotides align to TRBD1. In germline, CDR1 is MNHEY, CDR2 SMNVEV (reference sequence). The CDR3 covers 15 residues. V was clipped by 2 bases and J by 3 bases; unmatched bases: 6. The CDR3 nucleotides read TGTGCCAGCAGTTTAGGTTCAGGGGGATACTATGGCTACACCTTC. It specifies CASSLGSGGYYGYTF.

The chain has TRBV19 and TRBJ1-4; a possible D gene is TRBD1 (5 bases). Germline CDR1 and CDR2: LNHDA and SQIVND (reference sequence). CDR3 length: 15 amino acids. V was cut by 6 bases and J by 17 bases, with 28 bases left in between. As DNA, the CDR3 is TGTGCCAGTAGCCACCGGGACGGGACGAACGGGGGACTTTTTTTT. It encodes CASSHRDGTNGGLFF.

V is TRBV2 and J is TRBJ2-1; tentatively, D is TRBD2 (6 bases). V was clipped by 1 base and J by 8 bases, with 15 bases between them. Germline-derived CDR1 and CDR2 are SNHLY and FYNNEI. The CDR3 is made up of 15 amino acids. The CDR3 DNA follows: TGTGCCAGCAGTGAAGAAGGGGCTAGCGCGGATGAGCAGTTCTTC. It translates to CASSEEGASADEQFF. Drawing the rest from reference TRBV2 and TRBJ2-1, the complete variable domain is EPEVTQTPSHQVTQMGQEVILRCVPISNHLYFYWYRQILGQKVEFLVSFYNNEISEKSEIFDDQFSVERPDGSNFTLKIRSTKLEDSAMYFCASSEEGASADEQFFGPGTRLTVL.

This clone was seen more than once but under ten times. The J gene is TRBJ1-2, the V gene TRBV4-1; 9 bases align to TRBD1. The CDR3 spans 15 residues. The J segment lost 3 bases and the V segment lost 1 base, leaving 3 bases of the junction unmatched. In germline, CDR1 is MGHRA, CDR2 YSYEKL. The DNA for the CDR3 is TGCGCCAGCAGCCAAGGGACAGGGGATTACTATGGCTACACCTTC. It yields the protein CASSQGTGDYYGYTF.

The V gene is TRBV13, the J gene TRBJ1-6, with no clear D. Deletions cut 4 bases from V and 8 bases from J, with 18 bases between. Germline V lookup: CDR1 PRHDT, CDR2 FYEKMQ (reference sequence). The CDR3 consists of 16 residues. In DNA form, the CDR3 reads TGTGCCAGCAGCTCACAACTTTGGGCCGAAGATTCACCCCTCCACTTT. Translation gives CASSSQLWAEDSPLHF.

This sequence joins TRBV4-3 and TRBJ1-4; D uncertain. The CDR3 has 14 residues. The germline V gene has CDR1 LGHNA and CDR2 YSLEER. V was pared by 5 bases and J by 10 bases, with 17 bases between. As DNA, the CDR3 is TGCGCCAGCAGCAGCGGAGGTGGGGAGGGAAAACTGTTTTTT. Its protein is CASSSGGGEGKLFF.

The V gene is TRBV6-2 or TRBV6-3, the J gene TRBJ1-4; 8 bases align to TRBD1. The V gene's germline CDR1 is MNHEY and CDR2 SVGEGT. CDR3 length equals 16 residues. The J segment lost 3 bases and the V segment lost 5 bases, leaving 8 bases of the junction unmatched. The CDR3, as DNA: TGTGCCAGCAGTAGGACCCCGGACAGGGCTAATGAAAAACTGTTTTTT. It codes for CASSRTPDRANEKLFF.

The chain is built from TRBV9 and TRBJ2-7; D is ambiguous. V was trimmed by 3 bases and J by 2 bases, leaving 12 bases between them. Looked up from germline, CDR1 is SGDLS and CDR2 is YYNGEE. This CDR3 is built from 14 residues. The DNA of the CDR3 is TGTGCCAGCAGCGCCACCGGGTCAACCTACGAGCAGTACTTC. This gives the protein CASSATGSTYEQYF.

V gene TRBV7-2 combines with J gene TRBJ1-2, with D perhaps TRBD1 (6 bases). Germline V gives CDR1 SGHTA, CDR2 FQGNSA. Trimming removed 8 bases at V and 2 bases at J, with 9 bases between. This CDR3 contains 12 residues. The CDR3 spells CASRDINYGYTF. In nucleotides, the CDR3 is TGTGCCAGCCGGGACATCAACTATGGCTACACCTTC. Based on the CDR3 plus reference TRBV7-2 and TRBJ1-2, the full variable domain is GAGVSQSPSNKVTEKGKDVELRCDPISGHTALYWYRQSLGQGLEFLIYFQGNSAPDKSGLPSDRFSAERTGGSVSTLTIQRTQQEDSAVYLCASRDINYGYTFGSGTRLTVV.

This sequence joins TRBV28 and TRBJ1-1; 9 nucleotides line up with TRBD1. V was pared by 3 bases and J by 10 bases, with 6 bases of the junction left unmatched. The CDR3 is 13 amino acids. Germline lookup yields CDR1 MDHEN and CDR2 SYDVKM. CDR3 in amino acids: CASSLTGGLGAFF. As DNA, the CDR3 is TGTGCCAGCAGTTTGACAGGGGGGCTTGGAGCTTTCTTT.

The V call is TRBV7-2, the J call TRBJ1-6; TRBD1 aligns across 10 bases. J lost 8 bases, V lost 6 bases, and 7 bases had no gene match. CDR1 is SGHTA and CDR2 is FQGNSA in the germline V gene. The length of the CDR3 is 15 residues. CDR3 in amino acids: CASRIGGQGYSPLHF. The CDR3 DNA reads as TGTGCCAGCAGAATAGGGGGACAGGGGTATTCACCCCTCCACTTT.

The chain has TRBV20-1 and TRBJ2-1, with unresolved D. The V gene lost 8 bases and the J gene lost 14 bases, with 19 bases spanning the gap. Germline assignment: CDR1 DFQATT and CDR2 SNEGSKA (reference sequence). The CDR3 spans 11 residues. CDR3 nucleotide sequence: TGCAGTTCCACGTATCGAAGAGAGGAGTTCTTC. It translates to CSSTYRREEFF.

This sequence joins TRBV12-3 or TRBV12-4 and TRBJ2-7; perhaps TRBD2 as D (6 bases). This CDR3 has 11 residues. The V end was cut by 8 bases, the J end by 6 bases, with 11 bases between. The CDR3 protein is CASGVRGEQYF. CDR3 bases: TGTGCCAGCGGTGTGCGGGGCGAGCAGTACTTC.

This clone was seen a single time. The rearrangement joins TRBV6-5 to TRBJ2-7; the D gene is possibly TRBD2 (5 bases). This CDR3 has 16 residues. The V and J ends lost 0 bases and 1 base respectively, with 13 bases between them. Looked up from germline, CDR1 is MNHEY and CDR2 is SVGAGI. CDR3 sequence (DNA): TGTGCCAGCAGTTACTCGCTACTCGGAGGATCCTACGAGCAGTACTTC. This sequence encodes CASSYSLLGGSYEQYF.

A single count supports this clone. The CDR3 DNA reads as TGTGCCGCCGGGGTGGTTGGCACTGAAGCTTTCTTT. As protein: CAAGVVGTEAFF. This sequence joins TRBV10-3 and TRBJ1-1; D ambiguous. Per the germline V gene, CDR1 is ENHRY and CDR2 is SYGVKD. The CDR3 contains 12 residues. V shed 11 bases and J shed 4 bases, with 14 bases lying between them.

The gene calls are TRBV7-9 and TRBJ2-2; TRBD1 matches at 8 bases. Germline trimming cut 7 bases from V and 6 bases from J; bases unmatched to any gene: 10. Per the germline V gene, CDR1 is SEHNR and CDR2 is FQNEAQ (reference sequence). The CDR3 spans 15 residues. Here the CDR3 DNA reads TGTGCCAGCACCCCCCTGACAGGGGTAGCCGGGGAGCTGTTTTTT. As protein: CASTPLTGVAGELFF.

The V call is TRBV6-1, the J call TRBJ1-2; possible D gene TRBD1, 6 bases. The CDR3 consists of 16 residues. Germline V lookup: CDR1 MNHNS, CDR2 SASEGT. Trimming cost V 2 bases and J 0 bases, with 13 bases left between them. Here the CDR3 reads CASSEWSGQPNYGYTF. The CDR3 DNA follows: TGTGCCAGCAGTGAATGGAGCGGACAGCCTAACTATGGCTACACCTTC.

V gene TRBV11-3 combines with J gene TRBJ2-1; 12 bases are shared with TRBD2. With V trimmed by 5 bases and J by 6 bases, 8 bases remained unmatched. Germline-derived CDR1 and CDR2 are SGHNT and YENEEA. The CDR3 runs to 16 residues. CDR3 DNA: TGTGCCAGCAGCGCTAGCGGGGGGGCCTCCGGCAATGAGCAGTTCTTC. Translated, it gives CASSASGGASGNEQFF.

This chain links TRBV6-2 or TRBV6-3 with TRBJ2-7; the match to TRBD1 covers 7 bases. Germline values: CDR1 MNHEY, CDR2 SVGEGT. Unmatched junction bases numbered 10, after V lost 2 bases and J lost 3 bases. This CDR3 comprises 16 residues. The CDR3 nucleotides are TGTGCCAGCAGTTACCCCCCCGGGACAGATTTCTACGAGCAGTACTTC. Amino acids: CASSYPPGTDFYEQYF.

This clone has only a few counts. This chain connects TRBV7-6 to TRBJ1-3; 10 positions match TRBD1. In germline, CDR1 is SGHVS, CDR2 FNYEAQ. J gave up 4 bases and V 4 bases, and 4 bases lay outside the gene matches. This CDR3 contains 15 residues. CDR3 in DNA: TGTGCCAGCAGCTCGGGACAGGGGCAAGGAAACACCATATATTTT. It yields the protein CASSSGQGQGNTIYF. Full variable domain (outside the CDR3, taken from reference TRBV7-6 and TRBJ1-3): GAGVSQSPRYKVTKRGQDVALRCDPISGHVSLYWYRQALGQGPEFLTYFNYEAQQDKSGLPNDRFSAERPEGSISTLTIQRTEQRDSAMYRCASSSGQGQGNTIYFGEGSWLTVV.